This TCR beta chain was sequenced in a study of blood T cell repertoires in COVID-19. Study overall: The origin of the acute and convalescent COVID-19 samples was the United States, Italy and Spain.

Only in-frame clones appear in the TCRdb table, and some are missing; sequencing was by immunoSEQ multiplex PCR. The table lists 150,000 or so clones, 87% of them singletons. Germline CDR1 reads SQVTM; CDR2 reads ANQGSEA. The V and J ends lost 6 bases and 4 bases respectively, with 25 bases between them. CDR3 length equals 17 residues. The sample was peripheral blood. This receptor was taken from a human donor in a cohort sampled during active COVID-19. The chain links TRBV29-1 to TRBJ2-1, with D possibly TRBD1 on 8 matching bases. Here the CDR3 reads CSVGQVGGSRPYNEQFF. Here the CDR3 DNA reads TGCAGCGTGGGACAGGTCGGGGGGAGTAGACCTTACAATGAGCAGTTCTTC.